This paragraph covers one TCR beta chain sequence. Its antigen is unidentified. This sample is part of a study of T cell repertoires in cytomegalovirus infection. Study findings and constraints: Carriers of CMV and the relevant HLA type were discriminated by public TCR beta frequency.

The CDR3 is 14 amino acids. V lost 5 bases to trimming and J lost 2 bases, with 12 bases between them. The germline CDR1 and CDR2 sequences are MDHEN and SYDVKM. In TCRdb, the reads were re-called with MiXCR into one record per CDR3 protein. The sample comprises 740,000 or so distinct CDR3 sequences, roughly a third of which are singletons, and about 2.8% rests with the top ten. This clonotype originated in a human donor in good health (CMV status not recorded). Some clones in this sample may be carry-over from other donors' samples. V usage is TRBV28 and J usage is TRBJ1-1; D not resolved. The material sequenced was PBMCs. Here the CDR3 DNA reads TGTGCCAGCAGTGCATCCGTGGTAAACACTGAAGCTTTCTTT. Protein product: CASSASVVNTEAFF.